The rows below give T cell receptor beta chains drawn from one sample of a study of neurological immune-mediated disorders. TCRdb recomputed calls from the 5' RACE reads with MiXCR, one row per CDR3 protein. Among more than 30,000 distinct CDR3 sequences listed, roughly 14% were seen once. The sequencing input was CD4+ T cells from blood. Receptor source: a female donor with HTLV-1-associated myelopathy (HAM/TSP). CDR3s include the opening cysteine and the closing phenylalanine or tryptophan. D genes are given only for firm matches. Only part of the rows carry a size: once, few, many, or a class if the clone is expanded.

D gene,J gene,clone size,V gene,CDR3 DNA,CDR3 protein
-,TRBJ1-2,many,TRBV3-1,TGTGCCAGCAGCCCTTGGGAGACCCCCGGGGGCTACACCTTC,CASSPWETPGGYTF
-,TRBJ2-7,many,TRBV5-1,TGCGCCAGCAGGCCCGGGACTGGATCCTACGAGCAGTACTTC,CASRPGTGSYEQYF
TRBD1,TRBJ2-7,many,TRBV6-6,TGTGCCAGCAGTTCACCCGGACAGGGTAGCTCCTACGAGCAGTACTTC,CASSSPGQGSSYEQYF
TRBD2,TRBJ2-3,-,TRBV20-1,TGCAGTGCCCTAGGGGGGACTAGCGGCACAGATACGCAGTATTTT,CSALGGTSGTDTQYF
TRBD1,TRBJ2-7,many,TRBV14,TGTGCCAGCAGCCAAGTTGGTGGACAGGTGTCGGAGCAGTACTTC,CASSQVGGQVSEQYF
-,TRBJ1-2,many,TRBV5-1,TGCGCCAGCAGCCAAAACAGGAATGGCTACACCTTC,CASSQNRNGYTF
-,TRBJ2-7,many,TRBV2,TGTGCCAGCAGTGACGTGGGATACGAGCAGTACTTC,CASSDVGYEQYF
-,TRBJ2-2,many,TRBV25-1,TGTGCCAGCAGTGAAAGGGAAAGGAGCACCGGGGAGCTGTTTTTT,CASSERERSTGELFF
TRBD2,TRBJ2-3,-,TRBV20-1,TGCAGTGCCAGACCGGGACTAGCGACTAGCACAGATACGCAGTATTTT,CSARPGLATSTDTQYF
TRBD2,TRBJ2-5,many,TRBV15,TGTGCCACCAGCAGAGAAATTAGCGGGGGGGAAGAGACCCAGTACTTC,CATSREISGGEETQYF
TRBD2,TRBJ2-2,-,TRBV6-2/TRBV6-3,TGTGCCAGCAGTTTGCGGGGGGGCACCGGGGAGCTGTTTTTT,CASSLRGGTGELFF
TRBD2,TRBJ2-1,many,TRBV7-2,TGTGCCAGCAGCTCTGGACTAGCGGGGTCTGAGCAGTTCTTC,CASSSGLAGSEQFF
-,TRBJ1-5,many,TRBV12-3/TRBV12-4,TGTGCCAGCAGTTTAACGGGCTGGGGTCAGCCCCAGCATTTT,CASSLTGWGQPQHF
-,TRBJ2-1,many,TRBV3-1,TGTGCCAGCAGCCGGCAGACCAATGAGCAGTTCTTC,CASSRQTNEQFF
TRBD2,TRBJ2-3,many,TRBV20-1,TGCAGTGCTAGAGGGGACGGCGGGAGGCCCACAGATACGCAGTATTTT,CSARGDGGRPTDTQYF
TRBD2,TRBJ2-5,many,TRBV20-1,TGCAGTGCTAGAGAAGCGGGAGGGGAAGAGACCCAGTACTTC,CSAREAGGEETQYF
TRBD2,TRBJ2-2,many,TRBV20-1,TGCAGTGCTAGAGAACTAGCGGGGAACACCGGGGAGCTGTTTTTT,CSARELAGNTGELFF
TRBD2,TRBJ2-1,many,TRBV20-1,TGCAGTGCTAGCGGGGGGTTCGATGAGCAGTTCTTC,CSASGGFDEQFF
-,TRBJ2-5,many,TRBV3-1,TGTGCCAGCAGCTCGGTGGAGACCCAGTACTTC,CASSSVETQYF
TRBD2,TRBJ2-7,many,TRBV5-1,TGCGCCAGCAGCCAGCCGGGAGGCAACGAGCAGTACTTC,CASSQPGGNEQYF